The clone carrying this T cell receptor (beta chain) was recorded at least ten times. No antigen is known for it. No cell fractionation was done, so the repertoire covers all unsorted peripheral blood T cells. About 40% of the ten uninfected healthy control donors were sampled twice, roughly three months apart. cDNA was made from approximately 0.55 ug RNA using alpha and beta constant primers. Each of the alpha and beta chains got its own library through chain-specific third strand synthesis with indices. A 5' RACE adapter with a random hexamer and the SP2 primer site was joined to cDNA. TCRdb itself ran the 5' RACE reads through MiXCR, one entry per CDR3 protein. The sample lists over 15,000 distinct CDR3 sequences, 6.5% to 7.5% occurring once. V gave up 4 bases and J gave up 7 bases, with 11 bases separating them. The CDR3 totals 12 residues. The germline CDR1 and CDR2 sequences are PRHDT and FYEKMQ (reference sequence).

This entry is derived from a study of HIV-infected patients and healthy controls. Whole-study results and caveats: HIV-infected patients and controls differed significantly in mean usage of eight alpha and eight beta V genes. Significantly higher mean Gini indices appeared in HIV-infected repertoires, possibly reflecting oligoclonality.

The source material was blood. The sequence was obtained from an adult in good health. This rearrangement joins TRBV13 to TRBJ2-7; D ambiguous. The CDR3 bases are TGTGCCAGCAGCTGGCGCCAGAAGGAGCAGTACTTC. It specifies CASSWRQKEQYF.